The clone carrying this TCR beta chain was recorded a few times. This sample is part of a study of spatial heterogeneity in lung cancer. About the research overall: Fewer alpha-chain than beta-chain sequences were consistently detected. There were, on average, more than eight raw-read appearances for each unique TCR and UMI combination.

CDR3 size: 18 residues. CDR1 is SEHNR, CDR2 FQNEAQ, per germline (reference sequence). Deletions cut 5 bases from V and 8 bases from J, with 30 bases between. In the library, each TCR cDNA molecule bore its own unique molecular identifier. In TCRdb, the 5' RACE reads were re-called with MiXCR into one record per CDR3 protein. This sample has 60,000 to 85,000 distinct CDR3 sequences, with approximately 8.9% found just once. Sample time point: blood at routine non-recurrence follow-up after resection. Whole RNA, isolated from tumor, nontumor lung or frozen PBMC, was sequenced without prior sorting. This chain connects TRBV7-9 to TRBJ1-2; D is ambiguous. The sequences come from PBMCs, collected at follow-up. The TCR was taken from a female donor with early-stage non-small cell lung cancer. CDR3 residues: CASSLKRWTGPQEEGYTF. The CDR3 nucleotides are TGTGCCAGCAGCCTGAAAAGGTGGACGGGTCCTCAAGAGGAAGGCTACACCTTC.